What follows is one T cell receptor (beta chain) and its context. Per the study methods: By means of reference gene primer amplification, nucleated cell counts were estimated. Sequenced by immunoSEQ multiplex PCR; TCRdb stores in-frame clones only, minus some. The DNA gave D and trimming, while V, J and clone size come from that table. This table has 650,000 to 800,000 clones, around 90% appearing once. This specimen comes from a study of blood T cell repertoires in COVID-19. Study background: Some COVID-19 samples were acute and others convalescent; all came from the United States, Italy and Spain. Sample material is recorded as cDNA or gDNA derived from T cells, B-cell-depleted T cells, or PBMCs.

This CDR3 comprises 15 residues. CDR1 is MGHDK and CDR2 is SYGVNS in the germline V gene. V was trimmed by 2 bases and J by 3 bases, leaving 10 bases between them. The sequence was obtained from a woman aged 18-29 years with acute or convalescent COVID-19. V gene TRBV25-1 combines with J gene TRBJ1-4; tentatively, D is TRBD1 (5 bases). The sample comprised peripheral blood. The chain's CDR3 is CASSEPPGANEKLFF. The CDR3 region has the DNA TGTGCCAGCAGTGAACCCCCGGGGGCTAATGAAAAACTGTTTTTT.